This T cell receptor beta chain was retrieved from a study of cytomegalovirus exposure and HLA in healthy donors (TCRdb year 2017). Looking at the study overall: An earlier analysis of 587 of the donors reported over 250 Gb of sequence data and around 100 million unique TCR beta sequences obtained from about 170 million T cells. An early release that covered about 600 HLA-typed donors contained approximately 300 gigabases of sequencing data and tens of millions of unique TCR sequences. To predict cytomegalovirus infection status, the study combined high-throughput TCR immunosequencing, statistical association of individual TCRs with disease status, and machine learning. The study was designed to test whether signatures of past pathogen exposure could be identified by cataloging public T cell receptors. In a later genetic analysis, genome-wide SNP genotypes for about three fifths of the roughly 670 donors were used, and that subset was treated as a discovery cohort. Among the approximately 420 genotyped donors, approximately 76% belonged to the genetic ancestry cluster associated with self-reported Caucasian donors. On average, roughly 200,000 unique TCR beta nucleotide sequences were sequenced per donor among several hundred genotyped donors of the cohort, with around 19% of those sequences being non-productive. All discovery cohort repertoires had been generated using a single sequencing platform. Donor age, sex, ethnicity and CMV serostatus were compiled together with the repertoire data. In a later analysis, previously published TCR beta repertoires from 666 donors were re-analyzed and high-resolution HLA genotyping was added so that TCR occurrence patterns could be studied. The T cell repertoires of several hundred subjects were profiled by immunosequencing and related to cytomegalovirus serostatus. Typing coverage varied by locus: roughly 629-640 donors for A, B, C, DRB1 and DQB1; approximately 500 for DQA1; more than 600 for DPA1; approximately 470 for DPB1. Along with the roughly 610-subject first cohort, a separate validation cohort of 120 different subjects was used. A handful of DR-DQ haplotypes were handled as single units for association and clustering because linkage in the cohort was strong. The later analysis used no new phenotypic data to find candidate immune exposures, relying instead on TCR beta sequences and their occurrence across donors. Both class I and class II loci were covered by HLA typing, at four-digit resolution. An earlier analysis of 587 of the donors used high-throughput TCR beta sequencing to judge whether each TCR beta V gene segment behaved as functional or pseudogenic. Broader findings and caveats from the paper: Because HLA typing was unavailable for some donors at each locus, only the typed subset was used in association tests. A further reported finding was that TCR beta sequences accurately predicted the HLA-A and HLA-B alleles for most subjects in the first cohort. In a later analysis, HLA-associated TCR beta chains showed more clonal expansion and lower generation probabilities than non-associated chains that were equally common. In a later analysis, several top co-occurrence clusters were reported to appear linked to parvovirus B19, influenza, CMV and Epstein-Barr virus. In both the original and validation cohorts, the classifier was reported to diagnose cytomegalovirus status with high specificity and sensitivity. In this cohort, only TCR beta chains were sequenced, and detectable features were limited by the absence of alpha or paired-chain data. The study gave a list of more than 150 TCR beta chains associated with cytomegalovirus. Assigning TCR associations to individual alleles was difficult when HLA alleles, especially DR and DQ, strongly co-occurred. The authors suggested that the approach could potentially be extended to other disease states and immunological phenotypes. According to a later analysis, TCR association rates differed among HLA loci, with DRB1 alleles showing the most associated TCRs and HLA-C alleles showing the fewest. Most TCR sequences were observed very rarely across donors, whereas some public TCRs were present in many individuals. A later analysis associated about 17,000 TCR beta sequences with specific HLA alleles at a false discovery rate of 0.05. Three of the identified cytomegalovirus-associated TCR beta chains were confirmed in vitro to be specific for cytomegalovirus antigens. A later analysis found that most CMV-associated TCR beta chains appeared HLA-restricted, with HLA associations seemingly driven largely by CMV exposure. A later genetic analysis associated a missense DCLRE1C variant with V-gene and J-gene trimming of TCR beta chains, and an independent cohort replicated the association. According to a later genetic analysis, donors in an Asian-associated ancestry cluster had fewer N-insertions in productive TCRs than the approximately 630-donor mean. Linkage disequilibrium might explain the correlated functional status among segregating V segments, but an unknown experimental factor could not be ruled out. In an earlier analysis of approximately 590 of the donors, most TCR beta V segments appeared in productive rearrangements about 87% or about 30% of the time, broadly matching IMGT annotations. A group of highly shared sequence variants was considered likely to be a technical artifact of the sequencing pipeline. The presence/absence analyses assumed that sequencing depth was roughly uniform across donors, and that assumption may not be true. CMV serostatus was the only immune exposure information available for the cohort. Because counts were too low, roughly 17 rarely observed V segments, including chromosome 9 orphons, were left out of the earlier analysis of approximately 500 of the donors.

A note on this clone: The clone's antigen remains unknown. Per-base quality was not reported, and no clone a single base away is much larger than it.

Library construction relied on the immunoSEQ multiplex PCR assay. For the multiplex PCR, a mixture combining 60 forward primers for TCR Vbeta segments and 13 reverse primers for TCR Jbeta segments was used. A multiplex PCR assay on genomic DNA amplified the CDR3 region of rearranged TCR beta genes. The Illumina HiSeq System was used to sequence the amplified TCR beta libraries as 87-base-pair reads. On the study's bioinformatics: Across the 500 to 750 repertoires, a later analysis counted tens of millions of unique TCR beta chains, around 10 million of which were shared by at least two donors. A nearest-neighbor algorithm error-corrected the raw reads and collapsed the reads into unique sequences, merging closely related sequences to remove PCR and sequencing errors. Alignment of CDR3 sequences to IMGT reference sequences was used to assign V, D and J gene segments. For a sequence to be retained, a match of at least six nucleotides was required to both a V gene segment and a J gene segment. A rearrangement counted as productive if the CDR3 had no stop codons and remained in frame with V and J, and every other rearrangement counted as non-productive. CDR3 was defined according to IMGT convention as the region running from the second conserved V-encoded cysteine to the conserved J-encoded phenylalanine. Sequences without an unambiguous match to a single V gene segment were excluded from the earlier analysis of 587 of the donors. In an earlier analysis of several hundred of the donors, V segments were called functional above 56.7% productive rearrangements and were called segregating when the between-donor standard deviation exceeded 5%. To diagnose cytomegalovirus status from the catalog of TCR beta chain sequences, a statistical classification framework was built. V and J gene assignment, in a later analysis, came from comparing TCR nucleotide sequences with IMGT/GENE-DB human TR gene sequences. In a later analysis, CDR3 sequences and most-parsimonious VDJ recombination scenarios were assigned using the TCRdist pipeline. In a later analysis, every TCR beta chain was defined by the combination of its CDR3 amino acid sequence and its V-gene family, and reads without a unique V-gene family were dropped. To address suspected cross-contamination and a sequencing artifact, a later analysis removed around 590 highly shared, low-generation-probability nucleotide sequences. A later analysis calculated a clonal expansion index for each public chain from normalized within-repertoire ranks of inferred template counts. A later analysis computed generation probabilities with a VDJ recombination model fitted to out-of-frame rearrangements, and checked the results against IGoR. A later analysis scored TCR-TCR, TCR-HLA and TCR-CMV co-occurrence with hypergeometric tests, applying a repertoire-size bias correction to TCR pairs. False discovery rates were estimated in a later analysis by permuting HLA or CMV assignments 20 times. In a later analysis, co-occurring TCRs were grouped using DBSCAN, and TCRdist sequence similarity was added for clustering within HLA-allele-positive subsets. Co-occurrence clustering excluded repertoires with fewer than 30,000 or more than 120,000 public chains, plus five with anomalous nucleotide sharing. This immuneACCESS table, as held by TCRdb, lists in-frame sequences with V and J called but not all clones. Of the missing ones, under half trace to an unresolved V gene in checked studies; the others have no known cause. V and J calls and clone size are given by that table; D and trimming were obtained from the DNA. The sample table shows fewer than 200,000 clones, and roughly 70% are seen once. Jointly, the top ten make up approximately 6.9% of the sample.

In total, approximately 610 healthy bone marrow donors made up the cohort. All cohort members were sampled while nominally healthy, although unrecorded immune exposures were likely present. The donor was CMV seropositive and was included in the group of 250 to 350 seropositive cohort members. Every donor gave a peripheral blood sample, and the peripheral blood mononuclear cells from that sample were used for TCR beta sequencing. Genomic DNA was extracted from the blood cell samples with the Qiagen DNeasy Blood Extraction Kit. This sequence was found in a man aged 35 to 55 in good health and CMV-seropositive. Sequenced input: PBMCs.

The encoded CDR3 is CASSQKSGGGNEQFF. The DNA is TGCGCCAGCAGCCAAAAGAGCGGGGGGGGCAATGAGCAGTTCTTC. The chain links TRBV4-3 with TRBJ2-1, with 10 junctional bases fitting TRBD2. Taken from cysteine to phenylalanine, the CDR3 has 15 residues. Only the CDR3 portion is preserved as DNA: 45 bases, with reading frame beginning at the first base. CDR1 and CDR2, per the germline V gene, are LGHNA and YSLEER. Here V drops 2 bases and J drops 6 bases, and the junction holds 4 bases not matched to any gene.